A selection of T cell receptor beta chains follows, all from one sample in a study of shared clonotypes between healthy human individuals. Clones were sequenced by immunoSEQ multiplex PCR, and TCRdb holds only the in-frame ones, with some missing. There are roughly 1,100,000 clones in the sample; about 75% occur only once, and approximately 1.5% lies in the top ten. What was sequenced was memory CD4+ T cells sorted from blood. These receptors all come from a man aged 18 to 30 in good health. Each CDR3 is given with its conserved first and last residue. A D gene is named only where the DNA matches it firmly. Size is omitted from some rows. Given values are once, few, many or a class for expanded clones.

TRBJ2-5 NA NA TRBV29-1 TGCAGCGTTGTTTCCTCGGAGACCCAGTACTTC CSVVSSETQYF
TRBJ2-2 TRBD1 few TRBV5-1 TGCGCCAGCACCGGGACAGGGGGAAAGACCGGGGAGCTGTTTTTT CASTGTGGKTGELFF
TRBJ2-3 NA NA TRBV4-1 TGCGCCAGCAGCGTCAGGAGCGATACTAGCACAGATACGCAGTATTTT CASSVRSDTSTDTQYF
TRBJ2-2 TRBD2 NA TRBV7-2 TGTGCCAGCAGCTTAACTAGCGGGAGGTCCGCGAACACCGGGGAGCTGTTTTTT CASSLTSGRSANTGELFF
TRBJ2-7 NA NA TRBV6-5 TGTGCCAGCAGTTACGCGCCTCGTACGAGGGAGCAGTACTTC CASSYAPRTREQYF
TRBJ1-2 NA NA TRBV2 TGTGCCAGCAGTGCGTTCAGGGTAACTAACTATGGCTACACCTTC CASSAFRVTNYGYTF
TRBJ2-7 NA NA TRBV4-3 TGCGCCAGCAGCCGAGACGCCCTAGTGGGTGTGCAGTACTTC CASSRDALVGVQYF
TRBJ1-1 NA once TRBV6-5 TGTGCCAGCAGTGCACCGGGACGAAACACTGAAGCTTTCTTT CASSAPGRNTEAFF
TRBJ2-2 NA NA TRBV11-2 TGTGCCAGCAGCTTAGAAGCGGCGCGGTATACCGGGGAGCTGTTTTTT CASSLEAARYTGELFF
TRBJ2-7 NA NA TRBV7-2 TGTGCCAGCAGCTTAGGTCAGGGACTTTCAAATTACGAGCAGTACTTC CASSLGQGLSNYEQYF
TRBJ2-5 NA NA TRBV5-5 TGTGCCAGCAGCCGGGACGCCCAGAGAGAGACCCAGTACTTC CASSRDAQRETQYF
TRBJ2-5 NA NA TRBV2 TGTGCCAGCAGTGCGGGTCGGCAACAGGAGACCCAGTACTTC CASSAGRQQETQYF
TRBJ2-5 NA NA TRBV19 TGTGCCAGTAGTATAGCCGGAGAGACCCAGTACTTC CASSIAGETQYF
TRBJ1-1 NA NA TRBV11-2 TGTGCCAGCAGCTTAGTGGGGGGCACTGAAGCTTTCTTT CASSLVGGTEAFF
TRBJ1-2 NA NA TRBV7-2 TGTGCCAGCAGCCGTTCCGGGGGCTACACCTTC CASSRSGGYTF